The clone carrying this T cell receptor (beta chain) was observed a handful of times. The assay was immunoSEQ multiplex PCR, and TCRdb's table has in-frame clones only and misses some. Of about 79,000 clones listed, 90% to 95% are singletons. This record belongs to a study of T cell changes during pregnancy in multiple sclerosis. With 3 bases removed from V and 0 bases from J, the gap between germline ends came to 16 bases. This CDR3 has 16 residues. Germline lookup yields CDR1 SGDLS and CDR2 YYNGEE. The chain combines TRBV9 with TRBJ2-7; no clear D gene. The TCR comes from a female donor with multiple sclerosis, enrolled in a pregnancy study. Sequencing used CD4+ T cells from peripheral blood mononuclear cells, obtained in the second trimester of pregnancy. The CDR3 sequence: CASSARSTASSYEQYF. The CDR3 region has the DNA TGTGCCAGCAGCGCCAGATCGACGGCTAGCTCCTACGAGCAGTACTTC.